This T cell receptor beta chain is from a study of T cell clonotyping in hematopoietic cell transplantation. Findings of the study overall: Pathologically expanded recipient clonotypes increased progressively from day 30 to day 180 as diversity fell. No sorting was done, leaving CD4 and CD8 contributions mixed. At the given depth, recipient repertoires were over 95% de novo clonotypes. Higher Inverse Simpson Index values in graft donor and pretransplant recipient predicted broader posttransplant TCR diversity.

CDR1 and CDR2 from the germline V gene are LNHDA and SQIVND (reference sequence). The CDR3 runs 16 residues. With 6 bases clipped from V and 7 bases from J, the junction kept 12 bases outside the gene matches. This clone was picked up one time. The target antigen is unknown. Data came from immunoSEQ multiplex PCR; TCRdb stores just in-frame clones and leaves some out. Of roughly 27,000 clones in the sample, around 95% were seen once. Sequencing was carried out using peripheral blood mononuclear cells. The receptor comes from a man in his fifties or sixties in good health. Some clones in this sample may be carry-over from other donors' samples. The chain links TRBV19 to TRBJ2-5; 12 bases are shared with TRBD1. In DNA form, the CDR3 reads TGTGCCAGTAGGAACTCGGGGACAGGGGGCAGGGGGACCCAGTACTTC. It codes for CASRNSGTGGRGTQYF. Using reference TRBV19 and TRBJ2-5 for the parts outside the CDR3, the full variable domain is DGGITQSPKYLFRKEGQNVTLSCEQNLNHDAMYWYRQDPGQGLRLIYYSQIVNDFQKGDIAEGYSVSREKKESFPLTVTSAQKNPTAFYLCASRNSGTGGRGTQYFGPGTRLLVL.